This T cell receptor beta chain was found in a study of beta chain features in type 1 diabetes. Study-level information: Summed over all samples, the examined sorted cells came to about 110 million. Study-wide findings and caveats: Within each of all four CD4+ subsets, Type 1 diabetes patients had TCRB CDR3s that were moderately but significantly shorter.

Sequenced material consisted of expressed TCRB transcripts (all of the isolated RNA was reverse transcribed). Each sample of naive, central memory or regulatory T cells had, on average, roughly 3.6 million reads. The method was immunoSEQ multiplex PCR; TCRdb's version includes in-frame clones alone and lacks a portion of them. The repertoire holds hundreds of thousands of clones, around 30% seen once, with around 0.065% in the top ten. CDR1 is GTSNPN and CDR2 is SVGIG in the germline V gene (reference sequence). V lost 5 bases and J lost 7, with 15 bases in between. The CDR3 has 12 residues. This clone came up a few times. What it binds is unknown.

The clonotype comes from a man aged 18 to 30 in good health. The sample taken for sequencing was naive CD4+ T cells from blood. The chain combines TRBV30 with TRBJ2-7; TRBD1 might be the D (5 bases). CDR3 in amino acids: CAWASDSSEQYF. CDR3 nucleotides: TGTGCCTGGGCATCCGACAGTTCTGAGCAGTACTTC.